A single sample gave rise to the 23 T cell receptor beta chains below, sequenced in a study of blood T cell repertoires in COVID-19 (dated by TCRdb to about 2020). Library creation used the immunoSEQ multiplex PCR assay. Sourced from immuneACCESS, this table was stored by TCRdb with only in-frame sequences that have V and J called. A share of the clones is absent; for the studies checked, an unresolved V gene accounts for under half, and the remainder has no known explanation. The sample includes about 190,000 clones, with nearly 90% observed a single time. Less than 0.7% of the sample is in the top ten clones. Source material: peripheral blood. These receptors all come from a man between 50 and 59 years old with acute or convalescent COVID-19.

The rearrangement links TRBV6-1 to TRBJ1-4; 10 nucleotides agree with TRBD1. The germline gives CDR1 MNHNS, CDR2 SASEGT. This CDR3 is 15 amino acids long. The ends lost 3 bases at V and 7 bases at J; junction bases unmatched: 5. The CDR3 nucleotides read TGTGCCAGCAGTGAGACGACAGGGGGCCTTGAAAAACTGTTTTTT. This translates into CASSETTGGLEKLFF.

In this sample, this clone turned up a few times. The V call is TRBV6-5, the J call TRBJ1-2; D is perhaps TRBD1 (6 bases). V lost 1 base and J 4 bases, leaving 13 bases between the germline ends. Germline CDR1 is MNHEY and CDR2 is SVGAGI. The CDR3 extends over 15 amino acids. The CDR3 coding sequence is TGTGCCAGCAGTTACTATACAGGGCAACTCTATGGCTACACCTTC. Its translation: CASSYYTGQLYGYTF.

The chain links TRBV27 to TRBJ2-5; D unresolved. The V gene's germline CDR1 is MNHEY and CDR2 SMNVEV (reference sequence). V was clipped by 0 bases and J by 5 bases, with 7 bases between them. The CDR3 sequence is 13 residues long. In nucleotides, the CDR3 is TGTGCCAGCAGTTTATCCAAGACTGAGACCCAGTACTTC. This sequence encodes CASSLSKTETQYF.

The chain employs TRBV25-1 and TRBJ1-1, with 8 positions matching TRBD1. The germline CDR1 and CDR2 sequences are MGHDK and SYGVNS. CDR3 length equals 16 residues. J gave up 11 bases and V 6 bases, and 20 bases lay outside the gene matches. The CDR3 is CASRPAAGQDRVGAFF. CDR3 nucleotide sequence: TGTGCCAGCAGGCCCGCAGCGGGACAGGATCGTGTGGGGGCTTTCTTT.

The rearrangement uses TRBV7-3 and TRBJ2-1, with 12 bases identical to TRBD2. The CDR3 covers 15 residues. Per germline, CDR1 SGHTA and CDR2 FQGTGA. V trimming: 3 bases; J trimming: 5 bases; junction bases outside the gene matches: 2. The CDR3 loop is CASSFGLAGNNEQFF. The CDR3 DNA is TGTGCCAGCAGCTTCGGACTAGCGGGAAACAATGAGCAGTTCTTC.

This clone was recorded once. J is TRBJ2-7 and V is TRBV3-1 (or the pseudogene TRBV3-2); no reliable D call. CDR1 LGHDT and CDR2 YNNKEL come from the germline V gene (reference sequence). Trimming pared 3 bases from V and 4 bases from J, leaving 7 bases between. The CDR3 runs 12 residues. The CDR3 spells CASSQGYYEQYF. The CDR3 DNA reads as TGTGCCAGCAGCCAGGGCTATTACGAGCAGTACTTC.

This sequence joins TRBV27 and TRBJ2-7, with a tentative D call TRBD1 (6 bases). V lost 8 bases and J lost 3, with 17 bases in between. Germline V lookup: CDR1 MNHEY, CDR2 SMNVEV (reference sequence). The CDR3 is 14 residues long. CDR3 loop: CASAPQTGHYEQYF. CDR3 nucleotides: TGTGCCAGCGCGCCGCAGACAGGACACTACGAGCAGTACTTC.

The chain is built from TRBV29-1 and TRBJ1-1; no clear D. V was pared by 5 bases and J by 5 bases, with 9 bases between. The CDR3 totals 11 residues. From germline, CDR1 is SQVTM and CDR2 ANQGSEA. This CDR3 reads CSVNGETEAFF. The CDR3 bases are TGCAGCGTTAACGGGGAGACTGAAGCTTTCTTT.

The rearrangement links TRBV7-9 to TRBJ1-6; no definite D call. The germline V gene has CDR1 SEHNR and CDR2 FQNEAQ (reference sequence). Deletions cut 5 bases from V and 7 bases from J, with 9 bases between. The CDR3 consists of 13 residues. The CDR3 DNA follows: TGTGCCAGCAGCGTCGTAGCAAATTCACCCCTCCACTTT. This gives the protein CASSVVANSPLHF.

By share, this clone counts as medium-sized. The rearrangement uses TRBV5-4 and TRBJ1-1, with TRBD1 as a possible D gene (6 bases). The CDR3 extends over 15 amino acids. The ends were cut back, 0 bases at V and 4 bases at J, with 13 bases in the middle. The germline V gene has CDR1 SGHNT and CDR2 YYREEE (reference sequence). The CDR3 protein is CASSLEGGRGTEAFF. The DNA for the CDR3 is TGTGCCAGCAGCTTGGAAGGGGGACGGGGCACTGAAGCTTTCTTT.

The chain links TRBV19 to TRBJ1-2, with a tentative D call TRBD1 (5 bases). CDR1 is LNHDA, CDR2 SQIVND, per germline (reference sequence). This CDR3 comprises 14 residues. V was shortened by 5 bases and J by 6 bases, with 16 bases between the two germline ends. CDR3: CASSRSQGGNGYTF. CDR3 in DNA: TGTGCCAGTAGTCGTTCGCAGGGTGGGAATGGCTACACCTTC.

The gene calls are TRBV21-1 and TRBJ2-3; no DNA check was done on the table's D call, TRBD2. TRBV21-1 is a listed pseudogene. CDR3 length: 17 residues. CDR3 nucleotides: TGTGCCAGCAGCAATAGGACTAGCGGGAGGGCCCTGGATACGCAGTATTTT. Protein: CASSNRTSGRALDTQYF.

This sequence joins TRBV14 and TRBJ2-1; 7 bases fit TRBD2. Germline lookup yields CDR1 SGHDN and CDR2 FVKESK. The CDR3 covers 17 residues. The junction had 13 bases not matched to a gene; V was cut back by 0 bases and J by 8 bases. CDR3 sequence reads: CASSQEHGGTNVDEQFF. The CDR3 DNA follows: TGTGCCAGCAGCCAAGAACACGGCGGGACTAATGTCGATGAGCAGTTCTTC.

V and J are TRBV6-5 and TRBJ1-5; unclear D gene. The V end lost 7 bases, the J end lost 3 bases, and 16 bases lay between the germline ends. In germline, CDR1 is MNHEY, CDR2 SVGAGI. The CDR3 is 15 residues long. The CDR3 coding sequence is TGTGCCAGCAACCGACCCGAGCGGAACAATCAGCCCCAGCATTTT. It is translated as CASNRPERNNQPQHF.

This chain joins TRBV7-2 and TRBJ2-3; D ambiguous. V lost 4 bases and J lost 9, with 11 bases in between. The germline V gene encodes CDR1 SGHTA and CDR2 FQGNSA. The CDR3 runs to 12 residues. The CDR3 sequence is CASSSQTETQYF. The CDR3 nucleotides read TGTGCCAGCAGCTCCCAGACTGAGACGCAGTATTTT.

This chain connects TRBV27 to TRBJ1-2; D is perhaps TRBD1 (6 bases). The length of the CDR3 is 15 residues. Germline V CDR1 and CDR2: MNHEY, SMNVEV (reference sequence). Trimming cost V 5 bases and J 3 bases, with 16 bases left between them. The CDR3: CASSVLGASDYGYTF. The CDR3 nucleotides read TGTGCCAGCAGTGTCCTGGGGGCGTCAGACTATGGCTACACCTTC.

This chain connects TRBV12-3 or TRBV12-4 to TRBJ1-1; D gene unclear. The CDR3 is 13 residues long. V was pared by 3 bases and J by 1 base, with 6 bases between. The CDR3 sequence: CASSLSGNTEAFF. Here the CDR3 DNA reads TGTGCCAGCAGTTTGTCAGGGAACACTGAAGCTTTCTTT.

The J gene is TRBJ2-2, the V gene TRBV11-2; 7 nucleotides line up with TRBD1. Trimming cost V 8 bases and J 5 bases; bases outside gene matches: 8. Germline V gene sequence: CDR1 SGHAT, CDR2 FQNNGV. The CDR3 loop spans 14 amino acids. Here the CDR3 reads CASERGLWTGELFF. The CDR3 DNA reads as TGTGCCAGCGAAAGGGGGCTGTGGACCGGGGAGCTGTTTTTT.

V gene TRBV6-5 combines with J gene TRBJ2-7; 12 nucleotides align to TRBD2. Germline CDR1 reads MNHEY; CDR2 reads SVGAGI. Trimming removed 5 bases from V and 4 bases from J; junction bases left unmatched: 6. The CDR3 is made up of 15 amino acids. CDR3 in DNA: TGTGCCAGCAGTCAAACTAGCGGGAGGCGGTACGAGCAGTACTTC. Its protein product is CASSQTSGRRYEQYF.

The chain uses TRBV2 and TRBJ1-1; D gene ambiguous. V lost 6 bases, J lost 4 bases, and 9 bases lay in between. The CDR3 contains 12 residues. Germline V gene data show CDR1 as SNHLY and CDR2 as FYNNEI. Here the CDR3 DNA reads TGTGCCAGCAGGCCGGGTTTCACTGAAGCTTTCTTT. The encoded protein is CASRPGFTEAFF.

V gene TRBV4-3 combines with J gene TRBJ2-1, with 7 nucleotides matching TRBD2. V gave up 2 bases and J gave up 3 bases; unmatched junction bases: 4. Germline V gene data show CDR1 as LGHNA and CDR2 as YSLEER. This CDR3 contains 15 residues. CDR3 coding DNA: TGCGCCAGCAGCCAACTACTAGCGAACTACAATGAGCAGTTCTTC. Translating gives CASSQLLANYNEQFF.

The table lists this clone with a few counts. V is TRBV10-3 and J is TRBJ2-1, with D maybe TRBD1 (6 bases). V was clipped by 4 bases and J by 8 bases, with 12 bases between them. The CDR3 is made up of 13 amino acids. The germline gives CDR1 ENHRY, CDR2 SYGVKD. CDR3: CAISAGQEDEQFF. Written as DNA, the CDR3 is TGTGCCATCAGTGCGGGACAAGAGGATGAGCAGTTCTTC.

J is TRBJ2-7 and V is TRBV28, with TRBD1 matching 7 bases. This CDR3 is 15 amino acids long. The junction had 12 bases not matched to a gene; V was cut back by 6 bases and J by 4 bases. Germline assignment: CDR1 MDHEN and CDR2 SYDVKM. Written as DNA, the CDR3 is TGTGCCAGCAGCTCCCTTGCAGGGGGTAATTACGAGCAGTACGTC. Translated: CASSSLAGGNYEQYV.